The 29 T cell receptor beta chains below all came from one sample that was sequenced in a study of identical twins. Each CDR3 protein is one row after TCRdb ran MiXCR on the 5' RACE reads. The sample records about 280,000 distinct CDR3 sequences, about 8.9% being singletons. Another study also made use of these data, one on yellow fever vaccine responses in identical twins.

Sequenced sample: memory (CD45RO+) T cells sorted from blood. Source of these receptors: a young woman in good health.

This clonotype was detected many times. The chain links TRBV20-1 to TRBJ2-5; 8 bases map to TRBD2. The junction had 7 bases not matched to a gene; V was cut back by 3 bases and J by 1 base. The CDR3 is made up of 15 amino acids. CDR1 DFQATT and CDR2 SNEGSKA come from the germline V gene (reference sequence). This chain's CDR3 is CSASTSGGVQETQYF. CDR3 coding DNA: TGCAGTGCTAGCACTAGCGGAGGCGTCCAAGAGACCCAGTACTTC.

This clonotype has more than one count but fewer than ten. This chain connects TRBV6-2 or TRBV6-3 to TRBJ1-1; perhaps TRBD1 as D (6 bases). CDR3 length equals 12 residues. Trimming shortened V by 6 bases and J by 8 bases, and 13 bases separated the two germline ends. Germline V lookup: CDR1 MNHEY, CDR2 SVGEGT. The CDR3 protein is CASRKGGLEAFF. The CDR3 DNA reads TGTGCCAGCAGAAAGGGGGGACTCGAAGCTTTCTTT.

The genes are TRBV28 and TRBJ2-7, with D unclear. The CDR3 totals 12 residues. V was trimmed by 7 bases and J by 3 bases, leaving 10 bases between them. Germline values: CDR1 MDHEN, CDR2 SYDVKM. CDR3 in DNA: TGTGCCAGCACAGGAGAACTCTACGAGCAGTACTTC. Translated: CASTGELYEQYF.

This clonotype was detected many times. The chain uses TRBV28 and TRBJ1-5; tentative D call: TRBD1 (5 bases). CDR1 and CDR2 from the germline V gene are MDHEN and SYDVKM. The germline V and J ends were trimmed by 6 bases and 1 base, with 13 bases remaining between them. CDR3 size: 15 residues. CDR3 sequence (DNA): TGTGCCAGCAGGCCTTGGGACGAGAGCAATCAGCCCCAGCATTTT. The encoded protein is CASRPWDESNQPQHF.

The V call is TRBV12-3 or TRBV12-4, the J call TRBJ2-1, with 9 positions matching TRBD2. The CDR3 contains 16 residues. Unmatched junction bases numbered 12, after V lost 3 bases and J lost 9 bases. As DNA, the CDR3 is TGTGCCAGCAGTTTGCTGACCAGCGGGAGGAAGGGTGAGCAGTTCTTC. Protein sequence: CASSLLTSGRKGEQFF.

The rearrangement joins TRBV2 to TRBJ2-7, with a possible D match to TRBD2 (5 bases). This CDR3 has 13 residues. V lost 4 bases, J lost 7 bases, and 14 bases lay in between. Looked up from germline, CDR1 is SNHLY and CDR2 is FYNNEI. CDR3 loop: CASSGGRTGEQYF. The CDR3 coding sequence is TGTGCCAGCAGTGGAGGCAGGACTGGGGAGCAGTACTTC.

This clonotype was counted ten times or more. This chain joins TRBV29-1 and TRBJ1-1, with 7 bases identical to TRBD1. The J segment lost 11 bases and the V segment lost 1 base, leaving 10 bases of the junction unmatched. CDR1 is SQVTM and CDR2 is ANQGSEA in the germline V gene. There are 13 residues in the CDR3. CDR3 bases: TGCAGCGTTGAAGGTAGACAGGGTCTTAGTGCTTTCTTT. Translating it yields CSVEGRQGLSAFF.

This clonotype has a count of ten or more. The V call is TRBV12-3 or TRBV12-4, the J call TRBJ2-1; 10 positions agree with TRBD1. The CDR3 length is 15 residues. Germline trimming cut 6 bases from V and 4 bases from J; bases unmatched to any gene: 6. CDR3 loop: CASRSGQGGYNEQFF. The CDR3 region has the DNA TGTGCCAGCAGGTCTGGACAGGGGGGTTACAATGAGCAGTTCTTC.

This clonotype was seen repeatedly, ten times or more. The V and J genes are TRBV6-1 and TRBJ2-2; 9 bases are shared with TRBD1. This CDR3 has 14 residues. Germline CDR1 and CDR2: MNHNS and SASEGT. V lost 7 bases, J lost 5 bases, and 5 bases stayed unmatched. The DNA of the CDR3 is TGTGCCAGCAAGGGACAGGGCTGGACCGGGGAGCTGTTTTTT. Its translation is CASKGQGWTGELFF.

V usage is TRBV5-6 and J usage is TRBJ2-7; D not resolved. V lost 1 base and J lost 7, with 18 bases in between. Germline CDR1 and CDR2: SGHDT and YYEEEE. The CDR3 is made up of 15 amino acids. The CDR3 DNA follows: TGTGCCAGCAGCTTGTTCGGTGAGCTCCGTAATGAGCAGTACGTC. Protein: CASSLFGELRNEQYV.

At least ten counts were recorded for this clonotype. The chain has TRBV9 and TRBJ1-6, with D unresolved. Germline V gene data show CDR1 as SGDLS and CDR2 as YYNGEE. The CDR3 has 13 residues. V dropped 3 bases and J dropped 10 bases, with 11 bases sitting between them. The CDR3 spells CASSALTDSPLHF. Here the CDR3 DNA reads TGTGCCAGCAGCGCCTTGACTGACTCACCCCTCCACTTT.

The chain couples TRBV6-5 to TRBJ2-2; D not certain. The germline V gene has CDR1 MNHEY and CDR2 SVGAGI. V gave up 4 bases and J gave up 0 bases, with 9 bases separating them. CDR3 length equals 15 residues. This chain's CDR3 is CASSLKPTNTGELFF. The CDR3 DNA reads as TGTGCCAGCAGTTTAAAGCCGACGAACACCGGGGAGCTGTTTTTT.

The chain has TRBV11-2 and TRBJ1-4, with 7 bases fitting TRBD1. The CDR3 length is 13 residues. The germline V gene has CDR1 SGHAT and CDR2 FQNNGV. Unmatched junction bases numbered 7, after V lost 5 bases and J lost 10 bases. CDR3 protein: CASSPNPGGKLFF. CDR3 nucleotide sequence: TGTGCCAGCAGCCCAAACCCAGGGGGAAAACTGTTTTTT.

Only a few counts were recorded for this clonotype. The chain links TRBV24-1 to TRBJ1-5, with D tentatively TRBD1 (5 bases). Germline V gene lookup returns CDR1 KGHDR and CDR2 SFDVKD. V shed 3 bases and J shed 6 bases, with 17 bases lying between them. The CDR3 has 16 amino acids. The CDR3 DNA is TGTGCCACCAGTGATCCTCGAACAGGAGTGGGTCAGCCCCAGCATTTT. Translating gives CATSDPRTGVGQPQHF.

The chain links TRBV27 to TRBJ1-1, with D unresolved. Deletions cut 5 bases from V and 11 bases from J, with 12 bases between. This CDR3 has 11 amino acids. CDR1 MNHEY and CDR2 SMNVEV come from the germline V gene (reference sequence). The CDR3, as DNA: TGTGCCAGCAGTCAAGGCCGTGTGGCTTTCTTT. Residues: CASSQGRVAFF.

The table lists this clonotype with many counts. The chain uses TRBV16 and TRBJ1-6; 10 nucleotides match TRBD1. The V and J ends lost 11 bases and 8 bases, in that order; junction bases with no gene match: 6. The CDR3 sequence is 13 residues long. Germline CDR1 reads KGHSY; CDR2 reads FQNENV. The CDR3 nucleotides read TGTGCCGGACGGGGGACAGGGGATTCACCCCTCCACTTT. This encodes CAGRGTGDSPLHF.

This clonotype was observed many times. This rearrangement joins TRBV5-1 to TRBJ2-1; 10 bases are a match to TRBD1. CDR3 length: 15 residues. CDR1 and CDR2 from the germline V gene are SGHRS and YFSETQ. With V trimmed by 0 bases and J by 7 bases, 4 bases remained unmatched. The CDR3 spells CASSLARQGANEQFF. The CDR3 DNA sequence: TGCGCCAGCAGCTTGGCTCGACAGGGGGCGAATGAGCAGTTCTTC.

In this sample, this clonotype turned up a few times. This chain's CDR3 is CASIILAGGGGEQFF. CDR3 bases: TGTGCCAGCATCATCCTAGCGGGAGGTGGCGGTGAGCAGTTCTTC. The chain has TRBV5-6 and TRBJ2-1; 11 nucleotides match TRBD2. The CDR3 has 15 residues. Looked up from germline, CDR1 is SGHDT and CDR2 is YYEEEE. V gave up 6 bases and J gave up 9 bases; unmatched junction bases: 11.

This clonotype was seen many times. The chain carries TRBV25-1 and TRBJ2-7; unclear D gene. Germline V gene lookup returns CDR1 MGHDK and CDR2 SYGVNS. The CDR3 has 15 amino acids. V was shortened by 1 base and J by 4 bases, with 14 bases between the two germline ends. In DNA form, the CDR3 reads TGTGCCAGCAGTGAATCGCCCACGAGTGATTACGAGCAGTACTTC. It yields the protein CASSESPTSDYEQYF.

This clonotype appeared a few times. This rearrangement joins TRBV7-8 to TRBJ2-7, with D perhaps TRBD1 (5 bases). The CDR3 has 13 amino acids. Germline V CDR1 and CDR2: SGHVS, FQNEAQ. The germline V and J ends were trimmed by 4 bases and 6 bases, with 13 bases remaining between them. The CDR3 DNA reads TGTGCCAGCAGCTCCTCGCGTCAGGGCGAGCAGTACTTC. Protein product: CASSSSRQGEQYF.

The table lists this clonotype with a few counts. V and J are TRBV9 and TRBJ2-3, with D tentatively TRBD1 (5 bases). Trimming took 5 bases from V and 6 from J, leaving 13 bases between them. Germline V gene lookup returns CDR1 SGDLS and CDR2 YYNGEE. The CDR3 totals 13 residues. CDR3 loop: CASRPGAGDTQYF. The CDR3 DNA reads as TGTGCCAGCAGGCCCGGAGCAGGGGATACGCAGTATTTT.

This clonotype appeared many times. The chain recombines TRBV3-1 with TRBJ2-6; 10 bases agree with TRBD2. The germline CDR1 and CDR2 sequences are LGHDT and YNNKEL (reference sequence). The V gene end was trimmed by 1 base and the J gene end by 0 bases; junction bases not matched to a gene: 3. The CDR3 loop spans 18 amino acids. For the CDR3, the DNA is TGTGCCAGCAGCCAAGCACTAGCGGGGATCTCTGGGGCCAACGTCCTGACTTTC. Translating gives CASSQALAGISGANVLTF.

V gene TRBV20-1 combines with J gene TRBJ2-6, with D tentatively TRBD1 (6 bases). Germline V gives CDR1 DFQATT, CDR2 SNEGSKA (reference sequence). This CDR3 region has 19 residues. Trimming cost V 3 bases and J 2 bases, with 23 bases left between them. The CDR3: CSASRTAQAMTTGANVLTF. For the CDR3, the DNA is TGCAGTGCTAGTCGGACAGCGCAAGCCATGACCACTGGGGCCAACGTCCTGACTTTC.

This clonotype occurred many times. CDR3 coding DNA: TGTGCCAGCCCCCCTATGGGACAGGGGCCCGGGGAGCTGTTTTTT. As protein: CASPPMGQGPGELFF. J is TRBJ2-2 and V is TRBV12-3 or TRBV12-4; TRBD1 matches 10 bases. Trimming took 8 bases from V and 6 from J; bases not matched to a gene: 9. The CDR3 is 15 amino acids.

V usage is TRBV24-1 and J usage is TRBJ2-5, with 7 bases fitting TRBD1. After removal of 0 bases from V and 7 bases from J, the junction contained 1 base not matched to a gene. This CDR3 region has 13 residues. CDR1 is KGHDR, CDR2 SFDVKD, per germline. CDR3 sequence (DNA): TGTGCCACCAGTGATTTGAACAGGGGGACCCAGTACTTC. Its protein product is CATSDLNRGTQYF.

This clonotype was picked up many times. This chain connects TRBV5-1 to TRBJ2-5, with TRBD1 identical over 7 bases. Germline V gives CDR1 SGHRS, CDR2 YFSETQ. This CDR3 has 15 residues. Trimming cost V 1 base and J 3 bases; bases outside gene matches: 6. The DNA for the CDR3 is TGCGCCAGCAGCTTGAGGACAGGAGCCGAAGAGACCCAGTACTTC. Translating it yields CASSLRTGAEETQYF.

This chain joins TRBV20-1 and TRBJ1-5; 7 bases line up with TRBD1. This CDR3 contains 15 residues. The V segment lost 4 bases and the J segment 3 bases; nucleotides outside the gene matches: 9. Germline CDR1 reads DFQATT; CDR2 reads SNEGSKA (reference sequence). CDR3 sequence reads: CSATSIDRDNQPQHF. DNA for the CDR3: TGCAGTGCTACTTCGATCGACAGGGACAATCAGCCCCAGCATTTT.

This clonotype was observed many times. The chain has TRBV5-1 and TRBJ2-1; D perhaps matches TRBD1 (6 bases). Per the germline V gene, CDR1 is SGHRS and CDR2 is YFSETQ. This CDR3 is 17 amino acids long. V lost 4 bases to trimming and J lost 0 bases, with 17 bases between them. The CDR3 sequence: CASSLLKQGRSYNEQFF. The CDR3 DNA sequence: TGCGCCAGCAGCCTCCTCAAACAGGGACGCTCCTACAATGAGCAGTTCTTC.

This clonotype was observed a few times. The chain recombines TRBV20-1 with TRBJ2-7, with 14 bases identical to TRBD2. The ends lost 5 bases at V and 6 bases at J; junction bases unmatched: 9. There are 15 residues in the CDR3. The V gene's germline CDR1 is DFQATT and CDR2 SNEGSKA (reference sequence). For the CDR3, the DNA is TGCAGTGCTCCCACCCTCGGGACTAGCGGGAGCGAGCAGTACTTC. This encodes CSAPTLGTSGSEQYF.